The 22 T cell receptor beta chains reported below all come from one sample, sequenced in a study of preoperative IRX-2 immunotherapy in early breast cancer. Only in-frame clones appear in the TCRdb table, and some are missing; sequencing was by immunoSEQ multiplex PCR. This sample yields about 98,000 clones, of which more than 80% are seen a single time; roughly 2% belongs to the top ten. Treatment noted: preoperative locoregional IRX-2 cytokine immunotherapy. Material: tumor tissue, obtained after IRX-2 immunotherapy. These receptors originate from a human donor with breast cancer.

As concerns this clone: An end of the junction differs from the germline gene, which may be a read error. In DNA, the CDR3 is TGTGCCAGTGCCCGGGGGGCTAGTGGCTACACCTTC. Amino acid sequence: CASARGASGYTF. The chain carries TRBV12-5 and TRBJ1-2; maybe TRBD1 (6 bases). Germline CDR1 reads LGHNT; CDR2 reads FRNRAP. This CDR3 is built from 12 residues. The variable domain in full, with the rest retrieved from reference TRBV12-5 and TRBJ1-2, is DARVTQTPRHKVTEMGQEVTMRCQPILGHNTVFWYRQTMMQGLELLAYFRNRAPLDDSGMPKDRFSAEMPDATLATLKIQPSEPRDSAVYFCASARGASGYTFGSGTRLTVV.

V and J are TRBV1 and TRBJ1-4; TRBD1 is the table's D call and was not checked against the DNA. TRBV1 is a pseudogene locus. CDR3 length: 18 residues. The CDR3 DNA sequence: TGCGCCAGCAGCCAAGGGAGTTCATACAGGGGGCGCCGAGGAAAACTGTTTTTT. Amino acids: CASSQGSSYRGRRGKLFF.

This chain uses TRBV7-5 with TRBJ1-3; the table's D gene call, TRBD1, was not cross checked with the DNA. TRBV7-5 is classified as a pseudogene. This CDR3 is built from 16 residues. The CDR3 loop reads CASSPRTGGYGNTIYF. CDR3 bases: TGTGCCAGCAGCCCGAGGACAGGGGGCTATGGAAACACCATATATTTT.

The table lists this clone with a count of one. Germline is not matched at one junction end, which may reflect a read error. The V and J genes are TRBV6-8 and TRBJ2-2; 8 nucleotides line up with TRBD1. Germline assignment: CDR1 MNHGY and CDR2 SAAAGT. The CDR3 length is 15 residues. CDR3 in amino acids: CAISTGTGNTGELFF. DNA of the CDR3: TGTGCCATCAGTACCGGGACAGGGAACACCGGGGAGCTGTTTTTT.

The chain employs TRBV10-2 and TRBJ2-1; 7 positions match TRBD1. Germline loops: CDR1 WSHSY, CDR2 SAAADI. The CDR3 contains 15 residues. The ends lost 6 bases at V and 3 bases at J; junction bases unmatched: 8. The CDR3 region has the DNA TGCGCCAGCAGGATACCAGGGGGTCGCTACAATGAGCAGTTCTTC. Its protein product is CASRIPGGRYNEQFF.

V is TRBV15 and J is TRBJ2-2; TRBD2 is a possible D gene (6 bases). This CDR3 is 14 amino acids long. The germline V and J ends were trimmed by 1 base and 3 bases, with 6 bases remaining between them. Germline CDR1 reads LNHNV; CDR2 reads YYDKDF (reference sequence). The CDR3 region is CATSRAGDTGELFF. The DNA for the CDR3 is TGTGCCACCAGCAGAGCGGGAGACACCGGGGAGCTGTTTTTT.

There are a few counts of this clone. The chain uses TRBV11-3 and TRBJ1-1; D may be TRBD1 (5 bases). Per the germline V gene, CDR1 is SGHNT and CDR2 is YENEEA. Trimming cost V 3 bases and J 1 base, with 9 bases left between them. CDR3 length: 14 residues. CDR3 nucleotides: TGTGCCAGCAGCTTCCCAGGGTCGAACACTGAAGCTTTCTTT. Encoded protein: CASSFPGSNTEAFF. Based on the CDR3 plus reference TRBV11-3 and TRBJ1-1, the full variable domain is EAGVVQSPRYKIIEKKQPVAFWCNPISGHNTLYWYLQNLGQGPELLIRYENEEAVDDSQLPKDRFSAERLKGVDSTLKIQPAELGDSAVYLCASSFPGSNTEAFFGQGTRLTVV.

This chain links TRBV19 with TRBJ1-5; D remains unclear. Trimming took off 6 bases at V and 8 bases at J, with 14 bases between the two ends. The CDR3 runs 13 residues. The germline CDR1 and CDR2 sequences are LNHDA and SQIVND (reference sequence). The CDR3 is CASSPNLPEPQHF. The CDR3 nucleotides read TGTGCCAGTAGCCCAAATCTCCCTGAGCCCCAGCATTTT.

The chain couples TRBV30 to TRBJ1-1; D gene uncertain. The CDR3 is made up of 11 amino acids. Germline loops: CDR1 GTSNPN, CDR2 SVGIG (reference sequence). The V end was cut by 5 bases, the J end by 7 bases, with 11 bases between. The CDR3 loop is CAWGGPFEAFF. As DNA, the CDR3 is TGTGCCTGGGGTGGACCTTTTGAAGCTTTCTTT.

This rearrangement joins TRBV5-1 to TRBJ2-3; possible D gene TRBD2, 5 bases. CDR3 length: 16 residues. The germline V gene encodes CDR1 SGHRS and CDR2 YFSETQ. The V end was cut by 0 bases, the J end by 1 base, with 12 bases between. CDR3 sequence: CASSLGPAEGTDTQYF. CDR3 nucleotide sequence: TGCGCCAGCAGCTTGGGACCAGCGGAAGGCACAGATACGCAGTATTTT.

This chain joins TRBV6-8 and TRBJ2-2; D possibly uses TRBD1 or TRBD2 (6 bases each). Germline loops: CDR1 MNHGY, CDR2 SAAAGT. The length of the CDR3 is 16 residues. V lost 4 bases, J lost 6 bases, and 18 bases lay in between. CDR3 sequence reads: CASSSKSGASSGELFF. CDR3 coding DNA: TGTGCCAGCAGTTCGAAGTCGGGGGCAAGTTCCGGGGAGCTGTTTTTT.

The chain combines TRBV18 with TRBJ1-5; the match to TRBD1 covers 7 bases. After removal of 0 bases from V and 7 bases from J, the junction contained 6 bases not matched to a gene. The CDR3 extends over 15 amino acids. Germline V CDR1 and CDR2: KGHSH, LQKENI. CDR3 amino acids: CASSPPDRVGQPQHF. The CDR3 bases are TGTGCCAGCTCACCACCAGACAGGGTTGGGCAGCCCCAGCATTTT.

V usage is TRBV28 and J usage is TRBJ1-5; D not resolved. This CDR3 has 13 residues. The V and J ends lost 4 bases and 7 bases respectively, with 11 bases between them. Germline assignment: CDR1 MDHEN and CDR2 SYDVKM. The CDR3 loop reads CASSSDDTQPQHF. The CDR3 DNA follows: TGTGCCAGCAGTTCCGATGATACCCAGCCCCAGCATTTT.

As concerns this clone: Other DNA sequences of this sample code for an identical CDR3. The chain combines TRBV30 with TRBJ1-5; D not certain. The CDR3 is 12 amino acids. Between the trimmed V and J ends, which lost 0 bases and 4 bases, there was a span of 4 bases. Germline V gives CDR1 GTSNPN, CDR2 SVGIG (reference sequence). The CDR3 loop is CAWSVGNQPQHF. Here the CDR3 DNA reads TGTGCCTGGAGTGTAGGSAATCAGCCCCAGCATTTT.

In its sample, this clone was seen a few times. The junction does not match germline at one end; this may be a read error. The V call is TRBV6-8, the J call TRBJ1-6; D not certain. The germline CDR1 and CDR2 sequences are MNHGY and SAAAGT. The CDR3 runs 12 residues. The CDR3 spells CASRYANSPLHF. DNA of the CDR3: TGTGCCAGCCGTTACGCCAATTCACCCCTCCACTTT.

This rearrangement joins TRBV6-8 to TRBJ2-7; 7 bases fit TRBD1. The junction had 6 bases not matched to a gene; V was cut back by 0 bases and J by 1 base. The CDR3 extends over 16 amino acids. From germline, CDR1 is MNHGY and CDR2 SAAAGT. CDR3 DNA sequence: TGTGCCAGCAGTTACTCAGGGGGACAGATTTCCTACGAGCAGTACTTC. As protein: CASSYSGGQISYEQYF.

The CDR3 loop is CSVEGPSYGYTF. The CDR3 region has the DNA TGCAGCGTTGAAGGTCCAAGCTATGGCTACACCTTC. V and J are TRBV29-1 and TRBJ1-2; D remains ambiguous. Germline V gene sequence: CDR1 SQVTM, CDR2 ANQGSEA. Trimming shortened V by 1 base and J by 4 bases, and 7 bases separated the two germline ends. The CDR3 consists of 12 residues. The entire variable domain, with the rest obtained from reference TRBV29-1 and TRBJ1-2, is as follows: SAVISQKPSRDICQRGTSLTIQCQVDSQVTMMFWYRQQPGQSLTLIATANQGSEATYESGFVIDKFPISRPNLTFSTLTVSNMSPEDSSIYLCSVEGPSYGYTFGSGTRLTVV.

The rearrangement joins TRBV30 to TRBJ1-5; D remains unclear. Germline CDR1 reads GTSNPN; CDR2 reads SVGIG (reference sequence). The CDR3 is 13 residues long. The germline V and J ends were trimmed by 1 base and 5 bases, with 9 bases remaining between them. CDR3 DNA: TGTGCCTGGAGTGCTAGCTCAGATCAGCCCCAGCATTTT. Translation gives CAWSASSDQPQHF.

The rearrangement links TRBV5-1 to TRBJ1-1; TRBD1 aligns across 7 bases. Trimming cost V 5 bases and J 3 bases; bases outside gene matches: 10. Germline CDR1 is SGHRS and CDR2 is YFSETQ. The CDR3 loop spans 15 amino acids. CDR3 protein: CASSSRQGGDTEAFF. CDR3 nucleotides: TGCGCCAGCAGTTCACGACAGGGCGGGGACACTGAAGCTTTCTTT.

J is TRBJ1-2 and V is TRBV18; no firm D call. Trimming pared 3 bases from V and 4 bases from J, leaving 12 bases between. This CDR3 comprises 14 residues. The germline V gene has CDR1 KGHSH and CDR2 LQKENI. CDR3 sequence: CASSPDVGSYGYTF. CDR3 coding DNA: TGTGCCAGCTCACCGGACGTGGGGAGCTATGGCTACACCTTC.

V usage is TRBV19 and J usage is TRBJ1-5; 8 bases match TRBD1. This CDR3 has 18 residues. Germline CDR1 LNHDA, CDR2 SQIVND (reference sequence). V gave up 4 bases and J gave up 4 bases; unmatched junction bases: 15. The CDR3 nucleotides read TGTGCCAGTAGTAGAAGTCGTGGGGGACAGGCCGTAAATCAGCCCCAGCATTTT. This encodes CASSRSRGGQAVNQPQHF. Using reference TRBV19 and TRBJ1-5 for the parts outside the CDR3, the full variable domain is DGGITQSPKYLFRKEGQNVTLSCEQNLNHDAMYWYRQDPGQGLRLIYYSQIVNDFQKGDIAEGYSVSREKKESFPLTVTSAQKNPTAFYLCASSRSRGGQAVNQPQHFGDGTRLSIL.

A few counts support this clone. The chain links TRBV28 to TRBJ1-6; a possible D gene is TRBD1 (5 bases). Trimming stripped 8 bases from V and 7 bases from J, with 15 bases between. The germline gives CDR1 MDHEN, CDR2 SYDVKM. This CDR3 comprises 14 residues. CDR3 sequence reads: CASAFDRDNSPLHF. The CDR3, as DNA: TGTGCCAGCGCCTTCGACCGGGACAATTCACCCCTCCACTTT.